The clone carrying this T cell receptor (beta chain) was seen more than once but under ten times. Its antigen is currently unknown. The data were taken from a study of T cell repertoires in ileal Crohn's disease. The wider study: About half received postoperative treatment, about ten with thiopurines and 15 to 20 anti-TNF.

The study's findings and limits: Clonal expansions were more frequent in active smokers than non-smokers at surgery. Mucosal expansions were suggested to be mainly CD8 T cells.

The length of the CDR3 is 15 residues. Germline assignment: CDR1 SGDLS and CDR2 YYNGEE. J gave up 7 bases and V 3 bases, and 9 bases lay outside the gene matches. Only in-frame clones appear in the TCRdb table, and some are missing; sequencing was by immunoSEQ multiplex PCR. This table has about 3,800 clones, about four fifths appearing once. This TCR came from an adult with Crohn's disease. The V and J genes are TRBV9 and TRBJ2-7, with 11 bases lining up with TRBD1. Specimen: ileal tissue. The CDR3 bases are TGTGCCAGCAGCGAGAGGACAGGGGGCTCGAGTGAGCAGTACTTC. Its translation: CASSERTGGSSEQYF.